The 25 T cell receptor beta chains below were found in one sample sequenced in a study of control samples from healthy donors and cancer patients (dated by TCRdb to the early 2020s). The method behind the library was the immunoSEQ multiplex PCR assay. The table comes from immuneACCESS by way of TCRdb, which keeps in-frame sequences with V and J called. Part of the clones is missing from these tables; in studies checked, under half for an unresolved V gene and the rest for unknown reasons. The sample profile shows around 130,000 clones; 87% of them were found once. 12% of the sample is held by the ten biggest clonotypes. Sequences were obtained from blood. These receptor sequences come from a man aged 30 to 45 in good health.

The chain joins TRBV4-1 to TRBJ2-1; 8 bases align to TRBD1. Germline lookup yields CDR1 MGHRA and CDR2 YSYEKL. The CDR3 extends over 14 amino acids. The ends lost 5 bases at V and 3 bases at J; junction bases unmatched: 3. This CDR3 reads CASSYRGSYNEQFF. CDR3 DNA sequence: TGCGCCAGCAGCTACAGGGGGAGCTACAATGAGCAGTTCTTC.

The rearrangement joins TRBV30 to TRBJ1-2; D may be TRBD1 (5 bases). The CDR3 contains 12 residues. The V end was cut by 3 bases, the J end by 7 bases, with 12 bases between. CDR1 is GTSNPN, CDR2 SVGIG, per germline (reference sequence). The CDR3: CAWRLTVGGYTF. As DNA, the CDR3 is TGTGCCTGGAGACTGACAGTCGGTGGCTACACCTTC.

V is TRBV30 and J is TRBJ1-4; D gene uncertain. Germline V gene lookup returns CDR1 GTSNPN and CDR2 SVGIG (reference sequence). V was pared by 0 bases and J by 8 bases, with 10 bases between. This CDR3 is built from 13 residues. The DNA of the CDR3 is TGTGCCTGGAGTGTTGGGCCACAAGAAAAACTGTTTTTT. Translating gives CAWSVGPQEKLFF.

This clone has just a few counts. V and J are TRBV6-1 and TRBJ1-3; the D is unclear. The germline gives CDR1 MNHNS, CDR2 SASEGT. The CDR3 sequence is 13 residues long. The ends were cut back, 3 bases at V and 4 bases at J, with 7 bases in the middle. The CDR3 bases are TGTGCCAGCAGTGAGGCGGTGGGAAACACCATATATTTT. Protein: CASSEAVGNTIYF.

The J gene is TRBJ2-1, the V gene TRBV6-5; 8 nucleotides line up with TRBD1. Germline V CDR1 and CDR2: MNHEY, SVGAGI. Unmatched junction bases numbered 13, after V lost 5 bases and J lost 10 bases. The CDR3 is made up of 15 amino acids. CDR3 DNA: TGTGCCAGCAGTATTCCAGGGGGCGCGGTCGGCGAGCAGTTCTTC. Its translation: CASSIPGGAVGEQFF.

This clone was observed once. V gene TRBV4-2 combines with J gene TRBJ1-2, with 7 bases matching TRBD1. Germline lookup yields CDR1 LGHNA and CDR2 YNFKEQ. With 0 bases clipped from V and 4 bases from J, the junction kept 8 bases outside the gene matches. The CDR3 is made up of 16 amino acids. CDR3 bases: TGTGCCAGCAGCCAAGATCGGACAGGAAGAGGCTATGGCTACACCTTC. Its translation is CASSQDRTGRGYGYTF.

The gene calls are TRBV7-3 and TRBJ2-1; the match to TRBD1 covers 7 bases. There are 15 residues in the CDR3. CDR1 SGHTA and CDR2 FQGTGA come from the germline V gene. The junction had 6 bases not matched to a gene; V was cut back by 3 bases and J by 4 bases. In DNA form, the CDR3 reads TGTGCCAGCAGCTTGACGGGACAGCTATACAATGAGCAGTTCTTC. Residues: CASSLTGQLYNEQFF.

The chain recombines TRBV10-1 with TRBJ1-3; D may be TRBD1 (5 bases). There are 13 residues in the CDR3. The V gene's germline CDR1 is WNHNN and CDR2 SYGVQD (reference sequence). V lost 11 bases and J lost 0, with 11 bases in between. Here the CDR3 DNA reads TGCGCCTCGTCAGGGATCTCTGGAAACACCATATATTTT. This encodes CASSGISGNTIYF.

The chain employs TRBV4-1 and TRBJ2-1; maybe TRBD2 (6 bases). The CDR3 has 18 residues. In germline, CDR1 is MGHRA, CDR2 YSYEKL. Trimming removed 1 base from V and 0 bases from J, with 16 bases in between. For the CDR3, the DNA is TGCGCCAGCAGCCAAGGACTAAGGGACTCGAGCTCCTACAATGAGCAGTTCTTC. Its translation is CASSQGLRDSSSYNEQFF.

This clone was counted a single time. This chain joins TRBV12-5 and TRBJ2-7; TRBD2 agrees at 7 bases. The V gene's germline CDR1 is LGHNT and CDR2 FRNRAP. V shed 5 bases, J shed 12 bases, and the junction held 19 bases outside the gene matches. This CDR3 contains 15 residues. The CDR3 is CASGISGQGPVGGYF. Here the CDR3 DNA reads TGTGCTAGTGGTATTAGCGGGCAGGGCCCGGTCGGGGGGTACTTC.

This sequence joins TRBV12-3 or TRBV12-4 and TRBJ2-1, with a weak D call TRBD1 (6 bases). The ends were cut back, 5 bases at V and 7 bases at J, with 9 bases in the middle. This CDR3 has 12 amino acids. The CDR3 DNA reads TGTGCCAGCAGTCAGGGGATTAATGAGCAGTTCTTC. It encodes CASSQGINEQFF.

J is TRBJ2-5 and V is TRBV6-5, with 8 bases fitting TRBD1. The germline gives CDR1 MNHEY, CDR2 SVGAGI. The CDR3 loop spans 13 amino acids. Unmatched junction bases numbered 4, after V lost 5 bases and J lost 5 bases. The CDR3 is CASSPGGAETQYF. The CDR3 DNA follows: TGTGCCAGCAGTCCAGGGGGCGCGGAGACCCAGTACTTC.

V and J are TRBV9 and TRBJ2-2, with 8 bases matching TRBD1. The CDR3 extends over 16 amino acids. The J segment lost 1 base and the V segment lost 0 bases, leaving 2 bases of the junction unmatched. In germline, CDR1 is SGDLS, CDR2 YYNGEE. The CDR3 sequence is CASSVAGTGNTGELFF. The CDR3 DNA is TGTGCCAGCAGCGTAGCAGGGACAGGGAACACCGGGGAGCTGTTTTTT.

The chain recombines TRBV9 with TRBJ1-2, with a tentative D call TRBD1 (6 bases). The CDR3 has 13 amino acids. Germline loops: CDR1 SGDLS, CDR2 YYNGEE. V lost 0 bases, J lost 8 bases, and 11 bases lay in between. The CDR3 loop is CASSVVEGVGYTF. CDR3 nucleotides: TGTGCCAGCAGCGTAGTAGAGGGGGTGGGCTACACCTTC.

This chain uses TRBV11-3 with TRBJ2-3; 13 bases line up with TRBD2. Germline V gives CDR1 SGHNT, CDR2 YENEEA. The CDR3 is made up of 16 amino acids. Trimming took 6 bases from V and 3 from J; bases not matched to a gene: 6. The CDR3 is CASSMGLAGKTDTQYF. Written as DNA, the CDR3 is TGTGCCAGCAGTATGGGACTAGCGGGGAAAACAGATACGCAGTATTTT.

CDR3 in DNA: TGTGCCAGCAGCTTAACCCCCCAGGGGGCGGGGGGAAAACTGTTTTTT. It translates to CASSLTPQGAGGKLFF. This chain uses TRBV7-3 with TRBJ1-4, with 8 bases fitting TRBD1. Germline assignment: CDR1 SGHTA and CDR2 FQGTGA. V gave up 0 bases and J gave up 10 bases; unmatched junction bases: 10. CDR3 size: 16 residues.

The chain links TRBV10-3 to TRBJ1-1, with D hard to call. The germline gives CDR1 ENHRY, CDR2 SYGVKD. The length of the CDR3 is 15 residues. Trimming took 0 bases from V and 0 from J, leaving 8 bases between them. CDR3 sequence reads: CAISESPVVNTEAFF. Written as DNA, the CDR3 is TGTGCCATCAGTGAGTCGCCCGTAGTGAACACTGAAGCTTTCTTT.

V and J are TRBV7-9 and TRBJ1-2; 8 bases map to TRBD1. The CDR3 consists of 16 residues. Losses at the gene ends were 2 bases for V and 4 bases for J; bases not matched to a gene: 9. Germline V gives CDR1 SEHNR, CDR2 FQNEAQ (reference sequence). CDR3 amino acids: CASSLNIGQGTYGYTF. The CDR3, as DNA: TGTGCCAGCAGCTTAAACATAGGACAGGGAACCTATGGCTACACCTTC.

The CDR3 DNA sequence: TGTGCCAGCAGCGGCTCCTACGAGCAGTACTTC. This codes for CASSGSYEQYF. V and J are TRBV6-5 and TRBJ2-7; D is undetermined. Germline V gives CDR1 MNHEY, CDR2 SVGAGI. V lost 6 bases and J lost 0, with 3 bases in between. The CDR3 spans 11 residues.

This chain connects TRBV10-3 to TRBJ1-3; D gene ambiguous. V shed 4 bases and J shed 4 bases, with 8 bases lying between them. The germline V gene encodes CDR1 ENHRY and CDR2 SYGVKD. This CDR3 has 13 residues. CDR3 sequence reads: CAISAVGGNTIYF. Written as DNA, the CDR3 is TGTGCCATCAGTGCCGTGGGGGGAAACACCATATATTTT.

This chain uses TRBV5-5 with TRBJ2-7; no clear D gene. CDR3 size: 13 residues. V shed 0 bases and J shed 0 bases, with 4 bases lying between them. Germline assignment: CDR1 SGHKS and CDR2 YYEKEE (reference sequence). The CDR3 protein is CASSLAASYEQYV. The CDR3, as DNA: TGTGCCAGCAGCTTGGCCGCCTCCTACGAGCAGTACGTC.

The rearrangement links TRBV15 to TRBJ1-2; D not resolved. The CDR3 runs 13 residues. V was pared by 6 bases and J by 6 bases, with 14 bases between. CDR1 and CDR2 from the germline V gene are LNHNV and YYDKDF (reference sequence). The CDR3 nucleotides read TGTGCCACCAGGGACTGGCAAGGTCATGGCTACACCTTC. Translated, it gives CATRDWQGHGYTF.

The chain is built from TRBV18 and TRBJ1-5; no firm D call. The germline gives CDR1 KGHSH, CDR2 LQKENI. The CDR3 is made up of 16 amino acids. V was trimmed by 3 bases and J by 0 bases, leaving 12 bases between them. The CDR3 nucleotides read TGTGCCAGCTCACCCGCGGGTCCCAATAGCAATCAGCCCCAGCATTTT. Protein product: CASSPAGPNSNQPQHF.

CDR3 nucleotides: TGCAGTGCTAGAGATCTCACTGAAGCTTTCTTT. This gives the protein CSARDLTEAFF. The V gene is TRBV20-1, the J gene TRBJ1-1, with no clear D. This CDR3 spans 11 amino acids. The germline CDR1 and CDR2 sequences are DFQATT and SNEGSKA (reference sequence). With 0 bases removed from V and 4 bases from J, the gap between germline ends came to 3 bases.

This chain connects TRBV29-1 to TRBJ1-2, with 7 nucleotides matching TRBD1. Germline V gene sequence: CDR1 SQVTM, CDR2 ANQGSEA. The CDR3 is 14 residues long. V shed 3 bases and J 6 bases; nucleotides not matched to a gene: 10. CDR3 bases: TGCAGCGTTGAGAGGACAGGATATCCCGATGGCTACACCTTC. As protein: CSVERTGYPDGYTF.